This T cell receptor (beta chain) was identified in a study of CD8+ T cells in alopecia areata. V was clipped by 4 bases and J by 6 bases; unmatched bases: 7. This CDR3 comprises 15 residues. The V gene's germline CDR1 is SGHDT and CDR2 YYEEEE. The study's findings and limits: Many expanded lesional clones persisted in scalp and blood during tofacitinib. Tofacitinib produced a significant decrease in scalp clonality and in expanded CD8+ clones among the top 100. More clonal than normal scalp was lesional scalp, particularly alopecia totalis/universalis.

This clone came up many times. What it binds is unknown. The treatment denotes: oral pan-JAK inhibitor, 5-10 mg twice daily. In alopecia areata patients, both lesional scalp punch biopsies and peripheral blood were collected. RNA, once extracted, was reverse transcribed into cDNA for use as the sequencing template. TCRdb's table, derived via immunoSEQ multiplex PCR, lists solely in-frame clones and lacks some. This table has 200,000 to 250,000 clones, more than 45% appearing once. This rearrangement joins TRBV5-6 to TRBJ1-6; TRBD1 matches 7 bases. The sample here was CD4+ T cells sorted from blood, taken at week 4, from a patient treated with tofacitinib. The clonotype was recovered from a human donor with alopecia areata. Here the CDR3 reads CASSHATGRNSPLHF. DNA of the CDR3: TGTGCCAGCAGCCACGCGACAGGGCGTAATTCACCCCTCCACTTT.